The T cell receptor (beta chain) under discussion was sequenced for a study of T cells in Graves' hyperthyroidism and ophthalmopathy. Study conclusions and caveats: Clonotypes that were expanded in thyroid above 0.001 mostly appeared in blood too. Stable hyperthyroidism was told apart from ophthalmopathy by a model built on 13 V-J features.

The germline V gene has CDR1 SGHTA and CDR2 FQGNSA. V dropped 2 bases and J dropped 4 bases, with 11 bases sitting between them. This CDR3 spans 14 amino acids. About this clonotype itself: Its cognate antigen is unknown.

For the diagnoses, clinical symptoms, serum thyroxine and TRAb, thyroid ultrasound and orbital computed tomography were used. RNA transcripts were the template for amplifying TCR beta CDR3 regions. The HTBI primer set drove a first-round RT-PCR of the TCR CDR3. From the multiplex PCR reads, TCRdb called clonotypes with MiXCR, one entry per CDR3 protein. Among roughly 100,000 distinct CDR3 sequences listed, about 40% were seen once. J is TRBJ1-2 and V is TRBV7-2, with no clear D. Sequenced input: peripheral blood or thyroid tissue (not recorded which). The TCR was taken from a woman in her thirties with Graves' hyperthyroidism. The CDR3 loop reads CASSLSSHGYGYTF. The CDR3 DNA follows: TGTGCCAGCAGCTTATCCTCACATGGCTATGGCTACACCTTC.